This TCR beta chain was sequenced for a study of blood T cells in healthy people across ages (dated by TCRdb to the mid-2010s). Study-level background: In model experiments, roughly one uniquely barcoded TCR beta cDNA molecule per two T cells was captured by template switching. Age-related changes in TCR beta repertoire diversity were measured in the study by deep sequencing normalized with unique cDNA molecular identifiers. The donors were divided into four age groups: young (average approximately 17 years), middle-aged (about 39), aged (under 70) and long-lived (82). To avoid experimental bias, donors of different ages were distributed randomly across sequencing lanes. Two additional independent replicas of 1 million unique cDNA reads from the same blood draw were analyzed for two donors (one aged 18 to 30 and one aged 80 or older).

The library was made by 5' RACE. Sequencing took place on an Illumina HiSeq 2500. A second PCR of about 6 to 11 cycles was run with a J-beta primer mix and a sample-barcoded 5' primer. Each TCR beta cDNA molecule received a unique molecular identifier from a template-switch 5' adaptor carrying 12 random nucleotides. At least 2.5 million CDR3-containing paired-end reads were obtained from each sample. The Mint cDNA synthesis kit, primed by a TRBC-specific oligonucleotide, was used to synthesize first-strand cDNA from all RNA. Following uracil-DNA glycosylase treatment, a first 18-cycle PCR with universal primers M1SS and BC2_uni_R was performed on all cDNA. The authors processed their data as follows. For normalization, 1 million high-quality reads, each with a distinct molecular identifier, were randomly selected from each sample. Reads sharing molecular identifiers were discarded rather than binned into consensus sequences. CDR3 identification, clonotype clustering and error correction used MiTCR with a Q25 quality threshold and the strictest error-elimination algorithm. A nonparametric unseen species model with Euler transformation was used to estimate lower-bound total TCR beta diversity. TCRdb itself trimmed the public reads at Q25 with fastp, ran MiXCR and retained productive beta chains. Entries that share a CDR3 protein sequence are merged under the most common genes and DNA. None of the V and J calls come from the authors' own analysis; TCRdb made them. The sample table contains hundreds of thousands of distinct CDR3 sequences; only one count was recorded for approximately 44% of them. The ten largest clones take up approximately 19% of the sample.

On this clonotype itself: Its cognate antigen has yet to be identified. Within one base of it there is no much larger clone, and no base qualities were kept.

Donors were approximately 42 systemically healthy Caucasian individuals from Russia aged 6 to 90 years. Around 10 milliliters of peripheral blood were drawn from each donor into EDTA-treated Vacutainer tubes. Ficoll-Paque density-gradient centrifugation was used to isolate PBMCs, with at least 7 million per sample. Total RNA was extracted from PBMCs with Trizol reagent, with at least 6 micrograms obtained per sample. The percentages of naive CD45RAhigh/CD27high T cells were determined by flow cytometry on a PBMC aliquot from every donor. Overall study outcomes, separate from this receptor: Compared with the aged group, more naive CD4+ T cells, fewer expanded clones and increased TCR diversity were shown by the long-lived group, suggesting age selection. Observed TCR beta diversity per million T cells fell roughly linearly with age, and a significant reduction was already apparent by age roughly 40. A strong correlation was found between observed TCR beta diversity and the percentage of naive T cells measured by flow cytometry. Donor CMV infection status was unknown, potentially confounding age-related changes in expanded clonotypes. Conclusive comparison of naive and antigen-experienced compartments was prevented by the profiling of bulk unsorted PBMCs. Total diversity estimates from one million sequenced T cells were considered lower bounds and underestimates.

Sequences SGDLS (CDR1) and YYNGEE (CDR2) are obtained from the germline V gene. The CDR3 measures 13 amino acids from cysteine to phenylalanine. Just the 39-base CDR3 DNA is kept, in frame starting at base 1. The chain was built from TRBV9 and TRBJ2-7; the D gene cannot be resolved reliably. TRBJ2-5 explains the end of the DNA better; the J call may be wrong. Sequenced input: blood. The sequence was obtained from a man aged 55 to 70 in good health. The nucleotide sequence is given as TGTGCCAGCAGCGGAGACCAGGTTGGGACCCAGTACTTC. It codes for CASSGDQVGTQYF.